This is a list of T cell receptor beta chains from one sample in a study of chemoradiotherapy in HPV16-positive cancers. The method was immunoSEQ multiplex PCR; TCRdb's version includes in-frame clones alone and lacks a portion of them. The sample has tens of thousands of clones; around 87% are singletons. The input for sequencing was blood, taken from a patient who underwent chemoradiotherapy. The receptors shown here come from a human donor with HPV-associated anogenital cancer. Both conserved end residues are part of each CDR3. The order of the fields is CDR3 DNA, CDR3 protein, J gene, clone size, V gene, D gene. The D gene is left open where the match is weak. Part of the rows lack a size; the others show once, few, many or a class for expanded clones.

TGTGCCAAGAGACGGACGAACACCGGGGAGCTGTTTTTT | CAKRRTNTGELFF | TRBJ2-2 | NA | TRBV7-2 | NA
TGCGCCAGCAGCCAGGGACTAGCGGGGACGAATACGCAGTATTTT | CASSQGLAGTNTQYF | TRBJ2-3 | NA | TRBV4-3 | TRBD2
TGTGCCAGCAGCGGATTAATGAACACTGAAGCTTTCTTT | CASSGLMNTEAFF | TRBJ1-1 | NA | TRBV7-9 | NA
TGTGCCAGCTCTCCCCAAGGGGGCAGGGGAGGCACAGATACGCAGTATTTT | CASSPQGGRGGTDTQYF | TRBJ2-3 | once | TRBV18 | TRBD1
TGTGCCAGCAGTGAACTAGCGGGGGGGCCCTATGAGCAGTTCTTC | CASSELAGGPYEQFF | TRBJ2-1 | NA | TRBV6-4 | TRBD2
TGCGCCAGCAGCCCTATGCGGGGTGGTAATGAAGCTTTCTTT | CASSPMRGGNEAFF | TRBJ1-1 | NA | TRBV4-1 | NA
TGTGCCAGCAGTTCTCCGGGACAGGGAGGAGAGACCCAGTACTTC | CASSSPGQGGETQYF | TRBJ2-5 | NA | TRBV6-6 | TRBD1
TGTGCCAGCCTAAAAAACAGGGGGAACAATCAGCCCCAGCATTTT | CASLKNRGNNQPQHF | TRBJ1-5 | NA | TRBV28 | TRBD1
TGTGCCAGCAGTGACAACAATGAGCAGTTCTTC | CASSDNNEQFF | TRBJ2-1 | NA | TRBV6-5 | NA
TGTGCCAGCAATGTGGCGGCGGGGTACGAGCAGTACTTC | CASNVAAGYEQYF | TRBJ2-7 | NA | TRBV2 | NA
TGTGCCAGCAGTCCGAGGGGGTCTGGGGCCAACGTCCTGACTTTC | CASSPRGSGANVLTF | TRBJ2-6 | NA | TRBV28 | NA
TGTGCCAGCAGCTCTTGGTTAGCGACTAGCGGTATAGCGAATGAGCAGTTCTTC | CASSSWLATSGIANEQFF | TRBJ2-1 | NA | TRBV5-6 | TRBD2
TGCGCCAGCAGCCAAGTTCGGCACACTGAAGCTTTCTTT | CASSQVRHTEAFF | TRBJ1-1 | few | TRBV4-3 | NA
TGTGCCAGCAGCGTATCACAGGGGGGAACTGAAGCTTTCTTT | CASSVSQGGTEAFF | TRBJ1-1 | NA | TRBV9 | TRBD1
TGCGCCAGCTTCGGACAGCCGAACACTGAAGCTTTCTTT | CASFGQPNTEAFF | TRBJ1-1 | NA | TRBV5-1 | NA
TGCGCCAGCAGTGACCACGGGGGACAGTATAGCAATCAGCCCCAGCATTTT | CASSDHGGQYSNQPQHF | TRBJ1-5 | NA | TRBV10-2 | TRBD1
TGCGCCAGCGCCCGGACAGGGGGCGCAGAGGGCTACACCTTC | CASARTGGAEGYTF | TRBJ1-2 | NA | TRBV5-1 | TRBD1
TGTGCCAGCAGCATCCCGGGACTGCCTGAAGCTTTCTTT | CASSIPGLPEAFF | TRBJ1-1 | NA | TRBV7-2 | NA
TGCAGCGGGGGGAGCACTGAAGCTTTCTTT | CSGGSTEAFF | TRBJ1-1 | NA | TRBV29-1 | NA
TGTGCCAGCAGCTTAGGCGGACAGGGGAACAACGAGCAGTACTTC | CASSLGGQGNNEQYF | TRBJ2-7 | NA | TRBV7-9 | TRBD1
TGTGCCAGCAGCCCTCCGGGACTAGCGGGAGGGTCGATCGAGCAGTACTTC | CASSPPGLAGGSIEQYF | TRBJ2-7 | NA | TRBV11-2 | TRBD2
TGTGCCAGCAGCTCCCGACAAAGGTCGACCGGGGAGCTGTTTTTT | CASSSRQRSTGELFF | TRBJ2-2 | NA | TRBV5-4 | NA
TGCAGCGTTGAATTTGGGGGCAGGGAGCAGTACTTC | CSVEFGGREQYF | TRBJ2-7 | NA | TRBV29-1 | NA
TGTGCCAGCAGTCTGGGACCAAGCTACAATGAGCAGTTCTTC | CASSLGPSYNEQFF | TRBJ2-1 | NA | TRBV27 | NA
TGCGCCAGCAGCCACTCCGGACAGGGGGTTGAAAAACTGTTTTTT | CASSHSGQGVEKLFF | TRBJ1-4 | NA | TRBV4-1 | TRBD1
TGTGCCAGCAGCTCAAGTCGAAACGAGCAGTACTTC | CASSSSRNEQYF | TRBJ2-7 | NA | TRBV7-9 | NA
TGTGCCAGTAGATTAGACAGGGCTAGCAATCAGCCCCAGCATTTT | CASRLDRASNQPQHF | TRBJ1-5 | NA | TRBV19 | TRBD1
TGTGCCAGCAGCTCCCCTACGAGGCACACTGAAGCTTTCTTT | CASSSPTRHTEAFF | TRBJ1-1 | NA | TRBV7-2 | NA
TGTGCCAGCTCACTGGGACCTGGAAACACCATATATTTT | CASSLGPGNTIYF | TRBJ1-3 | NA | TRBV18 | NA
TGTGCCAGCTCCCCCGGGGGCCAAGAGACCCAGTACTTC | CASSPGGQETQYF | TRBJ2-5 | NA | TRBV18 | NA
TGCGCCAGCAGCCAAGATGAGGATAATTCACCCCTCCACTTT | CASSQDEDNSPLHF | TRBJ1-6 | NA | TRBV4-3 | NA
TGTGCCATCAGTGGTGGGGAGCTCGATAATGAAAAACTGTTTTTT | CAISGGELDNEKLFF | TRBJ1-4 | NA | TRBV10-3 | NA
TGTGCCAGCAGCAAGGGAGGCTCTCACACAGATACGCAGTATTTT | CASSKGGSHTDTQYF | TRBJ2-3 | NA | TRBV21-1 | NA
TGCGCCAGCAGCTTGATTTTAGGGGGCAAAGAGACCCAGTACTTC | CASSLILGGKETQYF | TRBJ2-5 | NA | TRBV5-1 | TRBD1
TGTGCCAGCTACGGGAACTATGGCTACACCTTC | CASYGNYGYTF | TRBJ1-2 | NA | TRBV28 | NA
TGCGCCAGCAGTACTAGGGCGAATGAGCAGTTCTTC | CASSTRANEQFF | TRBJ2-1 | NA | TRBV23-1 | NA
TGTGCCAGCAGTTACTCGAGCCCCGGGCCTGAAGCTTTCTTT | CASSYSSPGPEAFF | TRBJ1-1 | NA | TRBV6-5 | NA
TGCGCCAGCAGTGTCGACGGGCCTACGGTGACCTATGGCTACACCTTC | CASSVDGPTVTYGYTF | TRBJ1-2 | few | TRBV10-1 | NA
TGTGCCAGCAGTTCCGATGGGACAGCATTCACAGATACGCAGTATTTT | CASSSDGTAFTDTQYF | TRBJ2-3 | once | TRBV25-1 | TRBD1
TGTGCCAGCAGCTTATCATCTGGGGCCAACGTCCTGACTTTC | CASSLSSGANVLTF | TRBJ2-6 | NA | TRBV7-6 | NA